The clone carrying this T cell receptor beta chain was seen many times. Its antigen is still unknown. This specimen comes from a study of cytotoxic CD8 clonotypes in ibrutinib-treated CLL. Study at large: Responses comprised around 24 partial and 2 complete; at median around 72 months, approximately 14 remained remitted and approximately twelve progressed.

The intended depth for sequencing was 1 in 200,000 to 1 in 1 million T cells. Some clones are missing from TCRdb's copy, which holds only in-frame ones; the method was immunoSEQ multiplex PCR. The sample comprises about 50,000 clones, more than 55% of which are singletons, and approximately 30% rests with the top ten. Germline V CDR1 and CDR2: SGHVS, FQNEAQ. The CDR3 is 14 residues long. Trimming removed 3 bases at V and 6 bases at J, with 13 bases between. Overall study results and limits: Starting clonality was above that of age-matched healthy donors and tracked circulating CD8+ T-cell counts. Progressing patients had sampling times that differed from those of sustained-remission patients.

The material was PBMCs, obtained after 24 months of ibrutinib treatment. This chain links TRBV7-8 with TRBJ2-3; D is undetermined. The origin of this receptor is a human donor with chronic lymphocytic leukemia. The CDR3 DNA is TGTGCCAGCAGCTTGGATCTATCGGGCGATACGCAGTATTTT. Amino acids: CASSLDLSGDTQYF.